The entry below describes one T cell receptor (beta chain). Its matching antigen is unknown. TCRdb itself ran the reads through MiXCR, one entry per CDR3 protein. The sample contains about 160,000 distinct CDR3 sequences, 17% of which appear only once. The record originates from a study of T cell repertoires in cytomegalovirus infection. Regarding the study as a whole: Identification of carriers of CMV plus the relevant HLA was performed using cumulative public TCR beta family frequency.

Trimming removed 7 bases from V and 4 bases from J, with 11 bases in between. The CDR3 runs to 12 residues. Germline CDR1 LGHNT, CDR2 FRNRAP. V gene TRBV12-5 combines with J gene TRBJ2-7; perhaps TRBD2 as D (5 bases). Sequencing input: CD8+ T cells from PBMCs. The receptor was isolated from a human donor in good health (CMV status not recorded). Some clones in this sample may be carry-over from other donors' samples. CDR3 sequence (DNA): TGTGCTAGTGCTAGCTCTGGGTACGAGCAGTACTTC. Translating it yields CASASSGYEQYF.